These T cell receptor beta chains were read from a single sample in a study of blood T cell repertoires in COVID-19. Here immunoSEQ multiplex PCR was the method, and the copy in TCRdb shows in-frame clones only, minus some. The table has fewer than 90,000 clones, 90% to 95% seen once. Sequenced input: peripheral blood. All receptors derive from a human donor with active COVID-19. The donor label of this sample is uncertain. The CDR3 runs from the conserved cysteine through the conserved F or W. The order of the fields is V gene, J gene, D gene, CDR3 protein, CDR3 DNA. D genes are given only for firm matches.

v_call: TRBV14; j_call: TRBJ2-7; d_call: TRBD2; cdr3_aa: CASSQGEGFKRLYEQYF; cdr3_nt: TGTGCCAGCAGCCAAGGGGAGGGGTTCAAGAGGCTCTACGAGCAGTACTTC
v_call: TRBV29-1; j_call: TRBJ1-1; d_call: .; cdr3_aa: CSVLVGTGGTEAFF; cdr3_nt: TGCAGCGTCCTTGTGGGGACCGGGGGAACTGAAGCTTTCTTT
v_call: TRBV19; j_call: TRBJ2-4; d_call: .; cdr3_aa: CASSTDRVGGNIQYF; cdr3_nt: TGTGCCAGTAGTACTGACAGGGTCGGAGGGAACATTCAGTACTTC
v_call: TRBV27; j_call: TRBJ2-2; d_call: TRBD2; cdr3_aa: CASSLAGANTGELFF; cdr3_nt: TGTGCCAGCAGTTTAGCGGGGGCGAACACCGGGGAGCTGTTTTTT
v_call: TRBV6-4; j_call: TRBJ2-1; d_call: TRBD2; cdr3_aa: CASSVLAGGSSNEQFF; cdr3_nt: TGTGCCAGCAGTGTATTAGCGGGGGGGAGTTCGAATGAGCAGTTCTTC
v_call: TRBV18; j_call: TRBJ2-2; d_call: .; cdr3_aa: CASSTRGPGDTGELFF; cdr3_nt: TGTGCCAGCTCAACTCGTGGGCCGGGAGACACCGGGGAGCTGTTTTTT
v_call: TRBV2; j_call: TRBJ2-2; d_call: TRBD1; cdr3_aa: CASSQRTGSTGELFF; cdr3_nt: TGTGCCAGCAGCCAGAGGACAGGGTCCACCGGGGAGCTGTTTTTT
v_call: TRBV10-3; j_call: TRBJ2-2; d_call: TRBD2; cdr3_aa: CAMGRGTGELFF; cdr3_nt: TGTGCCATGGGGAGGGGCACCGGGGAGCTGTTTTTT
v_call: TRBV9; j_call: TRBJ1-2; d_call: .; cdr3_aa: CASSVTGTNYGYTF; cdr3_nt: TGTGCCAGCAGCGTGACCGGGACTAACTATGGCTACACCTTC
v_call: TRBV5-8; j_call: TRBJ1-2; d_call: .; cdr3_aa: CASSLADGYTF; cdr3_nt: TGTGCCAGCAGCTTAGCGGATGGCTACACCTTC
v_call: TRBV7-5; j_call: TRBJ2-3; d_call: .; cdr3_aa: CARSTRTADTQYF; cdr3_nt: TGTGCCAGAAGCACAAGGACAGCAGATACGCAGTATTTT
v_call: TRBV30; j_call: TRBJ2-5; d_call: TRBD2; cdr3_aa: CAWSVGGSGGSGTQYF; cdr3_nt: TGTGCCTGGAGTGTAGGGGGTAGCGGGGGGTCTGGGACCCAGTACTTC
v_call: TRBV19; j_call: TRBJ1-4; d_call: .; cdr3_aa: CASTIGVSGGINEKLFF; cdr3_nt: TGTGCCAGTACCATTGGGGTCAGCGGGGGCATTAATGAAAAACTGTTTTTT
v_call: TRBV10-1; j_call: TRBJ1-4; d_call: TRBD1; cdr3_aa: CASSDPGTGYEKLFF; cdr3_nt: TGCGCCAGCAGTGACCCCGGGACAGGATATGAAAAACTGTTTTTT
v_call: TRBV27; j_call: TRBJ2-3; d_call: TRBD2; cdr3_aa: CASRLAGSTDTQYF; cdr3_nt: TGTGCCAGCAGGCTAGCGGGGAGCACAGATACGCAGTATTTT
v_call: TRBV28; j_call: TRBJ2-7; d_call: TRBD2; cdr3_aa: CASSLSSGMVGEQYF; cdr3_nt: TGTGCCAGCAGTTTATCTAGCGGGATGGTCGGCGAGCAGTACTTC
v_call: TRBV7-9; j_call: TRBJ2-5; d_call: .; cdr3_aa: CASSPGSRGWGETQYF; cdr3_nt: TGTGCCAGCAGCCCAGGAAGCCGGGGTTGGGGAGAGACCCAGTACTTC
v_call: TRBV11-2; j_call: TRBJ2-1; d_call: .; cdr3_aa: CASSLDPNFLGNPYNEQFF; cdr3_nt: TGTGCCAGCAGCTTAGATCCCAACTTTCTCGGGAACCCCTACAATGAGCAGTTCTTC